A single T cell receptor (beta chain) is shown here with its context. The protocol was immunoSEQ multiplex PCR, while the TCRdb copy is restricted to in-frame clones and leaves out a portion. This table holds tens of thousands of clones, 85% to 90% found once. Per germline, CDR1 SGHKS and CDR2 YYEKEE (reference sequence). Trimming took off 0 bases at V and 0 bases at J, with 10 bases between the two ends. The CDR3 consists of 15 residues. The source of the sample is a study of blood T cell repertoires in COVID-19. This TCR derives from a woman aged 55-70 years with COVID-19, enrolled during active disease. The sequenced material came from peripheral blood. The chain carries TRBV5-5 and TRBJ2-7; D might be TRBD2 (5 bases). CDR3 protein: CASSLELGSSYEQYF. The CDR3 DNA reads as TGTGCCAGCAGCTTGGAATTGGGGAGCTCCTACGAGCAGTACTTC.